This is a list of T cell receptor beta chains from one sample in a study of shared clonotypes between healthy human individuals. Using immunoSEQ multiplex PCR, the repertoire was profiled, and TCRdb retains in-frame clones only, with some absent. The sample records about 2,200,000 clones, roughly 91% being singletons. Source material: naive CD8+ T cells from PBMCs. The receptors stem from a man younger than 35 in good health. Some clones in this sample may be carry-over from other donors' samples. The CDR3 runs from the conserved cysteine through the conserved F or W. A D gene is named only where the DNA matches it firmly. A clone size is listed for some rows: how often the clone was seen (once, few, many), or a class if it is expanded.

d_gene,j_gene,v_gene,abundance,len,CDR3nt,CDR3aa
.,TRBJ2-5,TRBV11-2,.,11,TGTGCCAGCAGCTCAAAAGAGACCCAGTACTTC,CASSSKETQYF
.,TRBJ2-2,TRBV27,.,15,TGTGCCAGCAGTTCCCGGGTCCTCTACACCGGGGAGCTGTTTTTT,CASSSRVLYTGELFF
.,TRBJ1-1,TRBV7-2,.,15,TGTGCCAGCAGCCCCCCTCGCGAGGGGGGGGTGGGTGCTTTCTTT,CASSPPREGGVGAFF
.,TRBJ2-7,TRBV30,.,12,TGTGCCTGGTCGACGGAGGCCTACGAGCAGTACTTC,CAWSTEAYEQYF
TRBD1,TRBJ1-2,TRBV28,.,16,TGTGCCAGCAGTTTGGAGACCGGGACAGGGGTCTATGGCTACACCTTC,CASSLETGTGVYGYTF
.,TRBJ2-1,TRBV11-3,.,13,TGTGCCAGCAGCTTATTCGGGTACAATGAGCAGTTCTTC,CASSLFGYNEQFF
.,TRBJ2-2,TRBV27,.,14,TGTGCCAGCAGTTTATCTAGTCTCCCCGGGGAGCTGTTTTTT,CASSLSSLPGELFF
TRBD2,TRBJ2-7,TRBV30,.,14,TGTGCCTGGAGGAAGGGACTACGGTCCTACGAGCAGTACTTC,CAWRKGLRSYEQYF
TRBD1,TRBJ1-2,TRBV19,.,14,TGTGCCAGTAGTACAGGGGGCCTTAACTATGGCTACACCTTC,CASSTGGLNYGYTF
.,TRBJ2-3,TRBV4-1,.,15,TGCGCCAGCAGCCAAGATACGATTAGCACAGATACGCAGTATTTT,CASSQDTISTDTQYF
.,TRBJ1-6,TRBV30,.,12,TGTGCCGGCGGTTCCTATAATTCACCCCTCCACTTT,CAGGSYNSPLHF
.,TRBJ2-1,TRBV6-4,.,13,TGTGCCAGCAGTGACTCGCATTACAATGAGCAGTTCTTC,CASSDSHYNEQFF
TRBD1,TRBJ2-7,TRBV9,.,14,TGTGCCAGCAGCGTAGGGGACAGCCTCTACGAGCAGTACTTC,CASSVGDSLYEQYF
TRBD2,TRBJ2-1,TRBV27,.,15,TGTGCCAGCAGTTCCTTTAGCGGGACGGGGGATGAGCAGTTCTTC,CASSSFSGTGDEQFF
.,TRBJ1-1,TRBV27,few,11,TGTGCCACGCAGGACCGCACTGAAGCTTTCTTT,CATQDRTEAFF
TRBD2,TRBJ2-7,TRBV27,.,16,TGTGCCAGCAGTTCGGGACTAGCGGGAGGGACCTACGAGCAGTACTTC,CASSSGLAGGTYEQYF
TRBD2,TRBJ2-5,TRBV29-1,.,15,TGCAGCGCCCGCAGTCTAGCGGGAGTACGAGAGACCCAGTACTTC,CSARSLAGVRETQYF
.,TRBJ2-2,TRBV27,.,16,TGTGCCAGCAGTCCTATAGGCCCGGAGATCACCGGGGAGCTGTTTTTT,CASSPIGPEITGELFF
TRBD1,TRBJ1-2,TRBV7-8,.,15,TGTGCCAGCAGCTCGCAAGGACAGGGGGCGAATGGCTACACCTTC,CASSSQGQGANGYTF
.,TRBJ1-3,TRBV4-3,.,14,TGCGCCAGCAGACGGGGACTAAGTGGAAACACCATATATTTT,CASRRGLSGNTIYF
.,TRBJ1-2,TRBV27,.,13,TGTGCCAGCAGTCGTCTACAGGGCTTCGGCTACACCTTC,CASSRLQGFGYTF
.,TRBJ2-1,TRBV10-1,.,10,TGCGCCAGCAGTGTCAATGAGCAGTTCTTC,CASSVNEQFF